This T cell receptor (beta chain) was identified during a study of CD8 T cells in ankylosing spondylitis (TCRdb year 2017). For the wider study: T cell receptor beta repertoires were profiled in healthy donors and ankylosing spondylitis patients so that disease-linked TCR variants could be found. The whole study cohort included over 85 healthy donors and some 27 ankylosing spondylitis patients. Samples of peripheral blood were taken, and for ankylosing spondylitis patients, synovial fluid was collected as well. Results the study describes overall, beyond this receptor: Some of the motif variants had been reported before in the synovial fluid and blood of reactive arthritis patients, a finding that suggests common disease-initiation mechanisms. Significant enrichment of the disease-linked clones was reported in matched synovial fluid samples from ankylosing spondylitis patients. The disease-linked clones showed a CD8+ phenotype and occurred at relatively low frequencies in peripheral blood. A TCR beta motif of eight highly homologous amino acid variants appeared characteristic of blood from ankylosing spondylitis patients.

Trimming costs V 2 bases and J 4 bases, and their ends lie 13 bases apart. Based on the germline V gene (reference sequence), the CDR1 and CDR2 sequences are DFQATT and SNEGSKA. Inclusive of the bounding cysteine and phenylalanine, the CDR3 is 14 residues long. Here the CDR3 DNA is all that survives: 42 bases in frame from base 1. Of note for this clonotype: Its binding antigen is unknown. Per-nucleotide qualities are absent, and no much larger clonotype sits a single base away.

The sequencer was an Illumina HiSeq 2500. TCR beta libraries were prepared by quantitative 5'-RACE with molecular barcodes. In the authors' own workflow: Disease-linked TCR variants were identified with a new computational method built on a probabilistic model of VDJ rearrangement. Through fastp at Q25 and MiXCR, TCRdb rebuilt clones from the public reads, retaining in-frame beta chains. Duplicate CDR3 protein sequences are folded into a single record with the most common DNA and genes. TCRdb, rather than the study authors, made the V and J calls. This sample has more than 650,000 distinct CDR3 sequences in its table, and about 10% of those were observed once. Of the sample, around 0.51% falls within the top ten clones.

In this chain, TRBV20-1 is recombined with TRBJ2-3, with the D gene uncertain. This clonotype originated in a male donor with ankylosing spondylitis. The sequenced material came from blood, either unsorted or a sorted T cell fraction (not recorded which). CDR3 reads: CSARLSGRPDTQYF. The DNA sequence is as follows: TGCAGTGCTAGACTTTCGGGCCGACCAGATACGCAGTATTTT.